The 13 T cell receptor beta chains in this list originate from one sample, sequenced in a study of CD8 T cells in ankylosing spondylitis. In TCRdb, the 5' RACE reads were re-called with MiXCR into one record per CDR3 protein. The sample includes about 450,000 distinct CDR3 sequences, about 24% of them seen just once. Study-wide results and limits: What seemed typical of ankylosing spondylitis blood was a TCR beta motif built from about 8 highly homologous variants.

Their antigen targets remain unknown. The sequenced material came from blood, either unsorted or a sorted T cell fraction (not recorded which). Source of these receptors: a male donor with ankylosing spondylitis.

This rearrangement joins TRBV14 to TRBJ2-1; possibly TRBD2 for D (5 bases). Trimming cost V 4 bases and J 2 bases, with 12 bases left between them. The CDR3 runs to 15 residues. Germline values: CDR1 SGHDN, CDR2 FVKESK. As DNA, the CDR3 is TGTGCCAGCAGCCTACTAGATCTGACCTACAATGAGCAGTTCTTC. Protein: CASSLLDLTYNEQFF.

The chain has TRBV20-1 and TRBJ2-1; TRBD2 might be the D (5 bases). Deletions cut 8 bases from V and 3 bases from J, with 11 bases between. This CDR3 comprises 12 residues. Looked up from germline, CDR1 is DFQATT and CDR2 is SNEGSKA (reference sequence). As DNA, the CDR3 is TGCAGTAGTAGCCGGGGCTACAATGAGCAGTTCTTC. Translated: CSSSRGYNEQFF.

This clonotype showed up just a few times. The rearrangement links TRBV2 to TRBJ1-5; D is perhaps TRBD1 (5 bases). Germline V gives CDR1 SNHLY, CDR2 FYNNEI. Trimming stripped 8 bases from V and 0 bases from J, with 14 bases between. This CDR3 contains 15 residues. The CDR3 is CASRPGQGSNQPQHF. The CDR3 DNA reads as TGTGCCAGCCGGCCGGGGCAGGGTAGCAATCAGCCCCAGCATTTT.

This clonotype has only a few counts. The rearrangement uses TRBV20-1 and TRBJ2-2, with 9 nucleotides matching TRBD1. CDR1 is DFQATT, CDR2 SNEGSKA, per germline (reference sequence). This CDR3 has 16 amino acids. Germline trimming cut 2 bases from V and 8 bases from J; bases unmatched to any gene: 12. Here the CDR3 DNA reads TGCAGTGCTAGATTCAGGAAACAGGGGGCAAGAGGGGAGCTGTTTTTT. It encodes CSARFRKQGARGELFF.

The chain is built from TRBV5-1 and TRBJ2-5; 8 bases agree with TRBD1. The germline V gene has CDR1 SGHRS and CDR2 YFSETQ. The CDR3 runs to 13 residues. The J segment lost 5 bases and the V segment lost 4 bases, leaving 4 bases of the junction unmatched. Here the CDR3 reads CASSGDRGETQYF. As DNA, the CDR3 is TGCGCCAGCAGCGGAGACAGGGGTGAGACCCAGTACTTC.

The chain links TRBV15 to TRBJ1-2; 8 bases are shared with TRBD1. CDR3 size: 14 residues. V shed 1 base and J 4 bases; nucleotides not matched to a gene: 2. CDR1 and CDR2 (germline): LNHNV, YYDKDF (reference sequence). The DNA for the CDR3 is TGTGCCACCAGCAGAGGTGGACAGGGCTATGGCTACACCTTC. It encodes CATSRGGQGYGYTF.

This clonotype was seen at least ten times. The chain couples TRBV12-3 or TRBV12-4 to TRBJ2-1, with 9 bases matching TRBD1. V shed 6 bases, J shed 6 bases, and the junction held 12 bases outside the gene matches. The CDR3 spans 16 residues. CDR3 bases: TGTGCCAGCAGCCTCATGGGGGGACAGGGAATCAATGAGCAGTTCTTC. This translates into CASSLMGGQGINEQFF.

The chain recombines TRBV15 with TRBJ2-3; 11 nucleotides align to TRBD2. Germline loops: CDR1 LNHNV, CDR2 YYDKDF (reference sequence). V gave up 5 bases and J gave up 8 bases; unmatched junction bases: 15. The CDR3 extends over 17 amino acids. As DNA, the CDR3 is TGTGCCACCAGCGGGGGACTAGCGGTATGGCGTTCGGGTACGCAGTATTTT. Residues: CATSGGLAVWRSGTQYF.

This clonotype was counted between two and nine times. The chain links TRBV29-1 to TRBJ2-6; unclear D gene. Deletions cut 4 bases from V and 2 bases from J, with 6 bases between. The germline V gene has CDR1 SQVTM and CDR2 ANQGSEA. The CDR3 length is 13 residues. The CDR3 DNA is TGCAGCGTTGGGCAGACTGGGGCCAACGTCCTGACTTTC. This encodes CSVGQTGANVLTF.

This clonotype appeared a single time. This chain joins TRBV28 and TRBJ2-5; 7 bases align to TRBD2. This CDR3 is 16 amino acids long. V was clipped by 8 bases and J by 2 bases; unmatched bases: 14. CDR1 and CDR2 (germline): MDHEN, SYDVKM. In nucleotides, the CDR3 is TGTGCCAGCTCGACCCTGGGAGGGATAGGTCAAGAGACCCAGTACTTC. Amino acid sequence: CASSTLGGIGQETQYF.

This clonotype was detected a few times. The gene calls are TRBV5-1 and TRBJ2-3; 8 bases align to TRBD1. The CDR3 is made up of 14 amino acids. V dropped 4 bases and J dropped 6; count of bases not matched to a gene: 7. CDR1 and CDR2 (germline): SGHRS, YFSETQ. The CDR3 DNA sequence: TGCGCCAGCAGCACCCAAGGACAGGGTGATACGCAGTATTTT. It is translated as CASSTQGQGDTQYF.

This clonotype showed up just a few times. The gene calls are TRBV5-1 and TRBJ2-2; TRBD2 aligns across 8 bases. CDR1 is SGHRS and CDR2 is YFSETQ in the germline V gene. CDR3 length: 16 amino acids. The trim removed 5 bases at V and 0 bases at J, leaving 6 bases unmatched. The CDR3 spells CASSRTSSSNTGELFF. In DNA form, the CDR3 reads TGCGCCAGCAGTCGGACTAGCAGCTCGAACACCGGGGAGCTGTTTTTT.

The V call is TRBV12-3 or TRBV12-4, the J call TRBJ2-3; tentatively, D is TRBD2 (5 bases). This CDR3 has 14 amino acids. The V end lost 3 bases, the J end lost 6 bases, and 13 bases lay between the germline ends. DNA of the CDR3: TGTGCCAGCAGTTTCGGTGTAGGCGGGGATACGCAGTATTTT. Amino acids: CASSFGVGGDTQYF.